The rows below give T cell receptor beta chains drawn from one sample of a study of siplizumab effects on memory and regulatory T cells. The data were produced by immunoSEQ multiplex PCR, yet TCRdb's version contains in-frame clones alone and is incomplete. In the table there are approximately 68,000 clones, about 90% of which are singletons. Material for sequencing was CD8+ T cells sorted from blood. The receptor set was obtained from a human donor in good health. The CDR3 runs from the conserved cysteine through the conserved F or W. A D gene is named only where the DNA matches it firmly. A clone size is listed for some rows: how often the clone was seen (once, few, many), or a class if it is expanded.

V,size,J,D,DNA,CDR3
TRBV6-6,once,TRBJ1-5,-,TGTGCCAGCAGTCACAGGGATAGCAATCAGCCCCAGCATTTT,CASSHRDSNQPQHF
TRBV2,-,TRBJ1-1,-,TGTGCCAGCACGGGGGGTTTAATGAACACTGAAGCTTTCTTT,CASTGGLMNTEAFF
TRBV9,few,TRBJ2-3,-,TGTGCCAGCAGCCAGCTCGGAACAGATACGCAGTATTTT,CASSQLGTDTQYF
TRBV6-5,-,TRBJ2-1,-,TGTGCCAGCTCTTTATGGGGCACCAATGAGCAGTTCTTC,CASSLWGTNEQFF
TRBV6-1,-,TRBJ2-7,-,TGTGCCAGCAGGGCTATCGCCGGGGCCTCCTACGAGCAGTACTTC,CASRAIAGASYEQYF
TRBV19,-,TRBJ2-2,TRBD1,TGTGCCAGTAGCGAGGACAGGGGGAACACCGGGGAGCTGTTTTTT,CASSEDRGNTGELFF
TRBV7-7,-,TRBJ2-5,TRBD1,TGTGCTAGCAGCCCCGGGACAGGCCTACAAGAGACCCAGTACTTC,CASSPGTGLQETQYF
TRBV5-1,-,TRBJ2-5,TRBD2,TGCGCCAGCAGCTGGCTAGCGGCCCAAGAGACCCAGTACTTC,CASSWLAAQETQYF
TRBV19,once,TRBJ1-1,-,TGTGCCAGTACCCCTGGACAGTCGATGAACACTGAAGCTTTCTTT,CASTPGQSMNTEAFF
TRBV6-1,many,TRBJ2-1,-,TGTGCCATCGTAGCGCCTCTCTACAATGAGCAGTTCTTC,CAIVAPLYNEQFF
TRBV5-2,-,TRBJ2-1,-,TGCGCCAGCAGCCAAGAGGCCCAGAGCTCCTACAATGAGCAGTTCTTC,CASSQEAQSSYNEQFF
TRBV6-5,-,TRBJ2-1,TRBD2,TGTGCCAGCACCCCTTGGCGCGGGAGCTACAATGAGCAGTTCTTC,CASTPWRGSYNEQFF
TRBV29-1,-,TRBJ1-4,-,TGCAGCGGCAAAAAGGGCAGCGAACTGTTTTTT,CSGKKGSELFF
TRBV11-2,-,TRBJ1-6,TRBD1,TGTGCCAGCAGCTACCCGACAGGGGCTAATTCACCCCTCCACTTT,CASSYPTGANSPLHF
TRBV9,-,TRBJ2-7,TRBD1,TGTGCCAGCAGCCTCGGGACAGCGGCTTTAAACGAGCAGTACTTC,CASSLGTAALNEQYF
TRBV27,-,TRBJ1-1,TRBD1,TGTGCCAGCAGTTTAGGGACAGGGGGCTCTGAAGCTTTCTTT,CASSLGTGGSEAFF
TRBV29-1,-,TRBJ2-2,-,TGCAGCGTTGAAGAGCCCAGGGGAACCGGGGAGCTGTTTTTT,CSVEEPRGTGELFF
TRBV25-1,-,TRBJ1-6,-,TGTGCCAGCAGTGATGTGACGGGATTCGGGATTTCACCCCTCCACTTT,CASSDVTGFGISPLHF
TRBV9,-,TRBJ2-5,-,TGTGCCAGCAGCGTAGGGACTCCGGCCGAGACCCAGTACTTC,CASSVGTPAETQYF
TRBV5-6,-,TRBJ2-7,-,TGTGCCAGCAGTCCGACTCCCTCCTACGAGCAGTACTTC,CASSPTPSYEQYF
TRBV27,-,TRBJ2-5,TRBD2,TGTGCCAGCAGTTTAAATCCAGGACTAGCGGAAGAGACCCAGTACTTC,CASSLNPGLAEETQYF
TRBV27,-,TRBJ1-1,TRBD1,TGTGCCAGCACCCAAACAGGGGGGTTGAACACTGAAGCTTTCTTT,CASTQTGGLNTEAFF
TRBV5-1,-,TRBJ2-2,TRBD1,TGCGCCAGCAGCGCCGGGACAGGGGCTATCACCGGGGAGCTGTTTTTT,CASSAGTGAITGELFF
TRBV7-7,-,TRBJ2-1,TRBD2,TGTGCTAGCAGCACTAGCGGGTCCAACAATGAGCAGTTCTTC,CASSTSGSNNEQFF
TRBV27,-,TRBJ1-5,-,TGTGCCAGCAGTCCTCGAAGTGTTAATCAGCCCCAGCATTTT,CASSPRSVNQPQHF
TRBV30,-,TRBJ1-4,TRBD1,TGTGCCTGGAAAACCCCCGGGTGGCAGGGGGGAACTAATGAAAAACTGTTTTTT,CAWKTPGWQGGTNEKLFF
TRBV15,-,TRBJ2-6,-,TGTGCCACTTCAGGATACTCTGGGGCCAACGTCCTGACTTTC,CATSGYSGANVLTF